This is a list of T cell receptor beta chains from one sample in a study of blood T cell repertoires in COVID-19. Profiling relied on immunoSEQ multiplex PCR, and the TCRdb table lists in-frame clones only, not all of them. The data show about 370,000 clones, about 89% seen once. The source material was PBMCs or T cells enriched from blood (not recorded which). The receptor source for this set is a middle-aged woman who had been exposed to COVID-19. Both conserved end residues are part of each CDR3. A D gene is named only where the DNA matches it firmly. A row's size may be missing; if present it is once, few, many or a size class.

>TRBJ1-5|TRBD1|NA|TRBV5-1
TGCGCCAGCAGCGAACAGGGGGGACATCAGCCCCAGCATTTT
CASSEQGGHQPQHF
>TRBJ2-1|TRBD2|once|TRBV19
TGTGCCAGTAGTATTAGGCTAGCGGGGAATATATTAAGCTCCTACAATGAGCAGTTCTTC
CASSIRLAGNILSSYNEQFF
>TRBJ1-2|NA|NA|TRBV19
TGTGCCAGTACCCGGGTCGGCTATGGCTACACCTTC
CASTRVGYGYTF
>TRBJ1-2|NA|NA|TRBV7-9
TGTGCCAGCAGCTTCGACGAGGACAGCCACTATGGCTACACCTTC
CASSFDEDSHYGYTF
>TRBJ2-7|TRBD2|NA|TRBV4-3
TGCGCCAGCAGCCAAGGAGCGGGAGTGGTTTACGAGCAGTACTTC
CASSQGAGVVYEQYF
>TRBJ1-1|NA|NA|TRBV9
TGTGCCAGCAGCGTCGATACAGGGAGAACTGAAGCTTTCTTT
CASSVDTGRTEAFF
>TRBJ2-2|TRBD1|NA|TRBV3-1/TRBV3-2
TGTGCCAGCAGCCACCTAAGGGACAGGGAGAGCACCGGGGAGCTGTTTTTT
CASSHLRDRESTGELFF
>TRBJ2-7|TRBD2|NA|TRBV30
TGTGCCTGGAGTGTACGGGGGGTCTCCCCGACCTACGAGCAGTACTTC
CAWSVRGVSPTYEQYF
>TRBJ1-3|TRBD1|NA|TRBV19
TGTGCCAGTAGGCCTACAGGGGGAAGTTCTGGAAACACCATATATTTT
CASRPTGGSSGNTIYF
>TRBJ1-2|NA|NA|TRBV30
TGTGCCTGGAGCCCGGGGACTGGCTATGGCTACACCTTC
CAWSPGTGYGYTF
>TRBJ2-1|TRBD2|once|TRBV2
TGTGCCAGCAGTGAAGCGGCGGGGGAGTACAATGAGCAGTTCTTC
CASSEAAGEYNEQFF
>TRBJ2-2|NA|NA|TRBV6-5
TGTGCCAGCAGTTACTCGGGGCCAGCGAACACCGGGGAGCTGTTTTTT
CASSYSGPANTGELFF
>TRBJ1-1|NA|once|TRBV15
TGTGCCACCAGCAGAGCGGGGAGCACTGAAGCTTTCTTT
CATSRAGSTEAFF
>TRBJ2-1|NA|NA|TRBV7-2
TGTGCCAGCAGCTTATTGTCTCGGCGGGATGAGCAGTTCTTC
CASSLLSRRDEQFF
>TRBJ2-3|TRBD2|NA|TRBV18
TGTGCCAGCTCACTAATTAGCGGGAGTAGCACAGATACGCAGTATTTT
CASSLISGSSTDTQYF
>TRBJ2-7|NA|NA|TRBV5-1
TGCGCCAGCAGCTCATCAAGCGTAGGATTCTCCTACGAGCAGTACTTC
CASSSSSVGFSYEQYF